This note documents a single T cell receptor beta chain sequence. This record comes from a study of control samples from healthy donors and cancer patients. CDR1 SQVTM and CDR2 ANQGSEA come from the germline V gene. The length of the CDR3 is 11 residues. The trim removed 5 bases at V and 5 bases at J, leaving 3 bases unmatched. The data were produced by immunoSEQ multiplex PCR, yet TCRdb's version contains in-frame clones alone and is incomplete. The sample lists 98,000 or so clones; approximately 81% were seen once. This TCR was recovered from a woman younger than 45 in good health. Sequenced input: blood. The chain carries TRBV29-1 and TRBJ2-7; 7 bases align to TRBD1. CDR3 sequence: CSVLQGNEQYF. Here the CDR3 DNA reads TGCAGCGTTCTACAGGGGAACGAGCAGTACTTC.